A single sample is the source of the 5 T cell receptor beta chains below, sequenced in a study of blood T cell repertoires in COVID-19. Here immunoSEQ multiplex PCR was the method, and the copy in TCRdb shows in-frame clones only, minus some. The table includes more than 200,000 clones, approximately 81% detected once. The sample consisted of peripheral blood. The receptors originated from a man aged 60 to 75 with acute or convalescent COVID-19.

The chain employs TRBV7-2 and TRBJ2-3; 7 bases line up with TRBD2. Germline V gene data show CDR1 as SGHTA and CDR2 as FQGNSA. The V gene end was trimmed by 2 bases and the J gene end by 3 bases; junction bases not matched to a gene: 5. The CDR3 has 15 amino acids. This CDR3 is CASSLQGLPTDTQYF. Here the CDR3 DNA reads TGTGCCAGCAGCTTACAGGGACTACCGACAGATACGCAGTATTTT.

For the CDR3, the DNA is TGTGCCAGCAGCCCGGGACAGTCATCTTCGACCCTCCACTTT. This codes for CASSPGQSSSTLHF. V gene TRBV7-3 combines with J gene TRBJ1-6; TRBD1 matches at 7 bases. The J segment lost 14 bases and the V segment lost 5 bases, leaving 12 bases of the junction unmatched. This CDR3 spans 14 amino acids. Germline CDR1 reads SGHTA; CDR2 reads FQGTGA.

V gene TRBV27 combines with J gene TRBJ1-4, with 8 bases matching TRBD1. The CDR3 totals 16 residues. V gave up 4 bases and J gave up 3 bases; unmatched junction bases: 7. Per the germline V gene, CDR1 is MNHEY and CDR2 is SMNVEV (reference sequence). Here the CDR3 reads CASSSDRGGSNEKLFF. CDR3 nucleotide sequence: TGTGCCAGCAGTTCCGACAGGGGCGGGTCTAATGAAAAACTGTTTTTT.

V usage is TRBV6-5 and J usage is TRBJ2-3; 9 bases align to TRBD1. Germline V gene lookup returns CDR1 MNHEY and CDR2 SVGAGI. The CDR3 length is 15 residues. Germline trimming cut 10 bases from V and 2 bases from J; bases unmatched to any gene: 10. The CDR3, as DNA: TGTGCCACCAACGACAGGGGGTTTGACACAGATACGCAGTATTTT. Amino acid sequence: CATNDRGFDTDTQYF.

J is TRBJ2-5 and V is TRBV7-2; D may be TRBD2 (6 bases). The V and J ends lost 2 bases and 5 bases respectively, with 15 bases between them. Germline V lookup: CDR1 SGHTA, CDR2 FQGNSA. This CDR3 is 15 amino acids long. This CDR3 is CASSLFGGTPETQYF. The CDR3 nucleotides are TGTGCCAGCAGCTTATTTGGGGGGACCCCGGAGACCCAGTACTTC.